Listed here is a single TCR beta chain. The V gene's germline CDR1 is LGHNA and CDR2 YSLEER. This CDR3 has 14 amino acids. Deletions cut 6 bases from V and 3 bases from J, with 11 bases between. This sample was taken from a study of blood T cell repertoires in COVID-19. Study-level information: Sites across the United States, Italy and Spain contributed samples from acute and convalescent COVID-19. From T cells, B-cell-depleted T cells, or PBMCs came the material, which was cDNA or gDNA.

In the authors' workflow: The authors estimated nucleated cell counts from reference gene primer amplification. Assay used: immunoSEQ multiplex PCR; TCRdb lists only in-frame clones, some missing. V and J calls and clone size are those listed in that table; D and trimming were worked out from the DNA. The sample shows fewer than 250,000 clones, roughly 78% of them seen only once. The sample was peripheral blood. The rearrangement joins TRBV4-3 to TRBJ2-2, with D perhaps matching TRBD2 (5 bases). The source of this sequence is a woman between 40 and 50 years old with acute or convalescent COVID-19. In DNA form, the CDR3 reads TGCGCCAGCAGGCTTAGGCGGGACACCGGGGAGCTGTTTTTT. Translating it yields CASRLRRDTGELFF.